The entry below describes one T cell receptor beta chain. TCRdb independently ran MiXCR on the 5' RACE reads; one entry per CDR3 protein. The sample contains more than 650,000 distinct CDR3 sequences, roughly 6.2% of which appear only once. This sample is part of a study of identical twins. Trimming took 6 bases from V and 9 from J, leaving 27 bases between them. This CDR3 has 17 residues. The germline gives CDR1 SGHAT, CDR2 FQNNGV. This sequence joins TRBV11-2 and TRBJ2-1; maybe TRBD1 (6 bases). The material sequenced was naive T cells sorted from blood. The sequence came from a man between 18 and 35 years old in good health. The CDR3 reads CASSLLALGTTSSEQFF. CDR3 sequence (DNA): TGTGCCAGCAGTCTCTTAGCTTTGGGGACAACGTCCTCTGAGCAGTTCTTC.